Shown below are 16 T cell receptor beta chains from a single sample sequenced in a study of response to subunit inactivated influenza vaccine. TCRdb ran MiXCR on the RT-PCR reads and lists one entry per CDR3 protein. The sample comprises about 800,000 distinct CDR3 sequences, 21% of which are singletons, and 10% rests with the top ten. Here the sequenced sample was PBMCs from blood, taken roughly 5 days after vaccination. These receptors all come from a man between 50 and 59 years old who received an inactivated influenza vaccine.

The chain employs TRBV28 and TRBJ2-7, with 7 nucleotides matching TRBD1. Looked up from germline, CDR1 is MDHEN and CDR2 is SYDVKM. The CDR3 consists of 15 residues. V dropped 5 bases and J dropped 2; count of bases not matched to a gene: 9. For the CDR3, the DNA is TGTGCCAGCAGTACGACAGGGCCGGATACCTACGAGCAGTACTTC. Amino acid sequence: CASSTTGPDTYEQYF.

V usage is TRBV7-8 and J usage is TRBJ2-7, with 9 bases identical to TRBD2. The CDR3 consists of 14 residues. Germline CDR1 reads SGHVS; CDR2 reads FQNEAQ. V dropped 3 bases and J dropped 4; count of bases not matched to a gene: 4. The CDR3 loop reads CASSFGRGGYEQYF. For the CDR3, the DNA is TGTGCCAGCAGCTTCGGGCGGGGGGGATACGAGCAGTACTTC.

This clonotype has more than one count but fewer than ten. The chain carries TRBV3-1 and TRBJ2-3; perhaps TRBD2 as D (7 bases). Trimming removed 2 bases at V and 2 bases at J, with 17 bases between. The CDR3 totals 17 residues. Per the germline V gene, CDR1 is LGHDT and CDR2 is YNNKEL (reference sequence). The CDR3 loop is CASSQYGGAGDTDTQYF. For the CDR3, the DNA is TGTGCCAGCAGCCAATATGGGGGGGCGGGAGACACAGATACGCAGTATTTT.

A few counts support this clonotype. The chain links TRBV28 to TRBJ2-5; 11 bases line up with TRBD1. The germline CDR1 and CDR2 sequences are MDHEN and SYDVKM. The CDR3 runs 16 residues. V lost 5 bases, J lost 3 bases, and 8 bases stayed unmatched. CDR3 bases: TGTGCCAGCAGTCGCACCCTGGGACAGGGGGAAGAGACCCAGTACTTC. It is translated as CASSRTLGQGEETQYF.

The V and J genes are TRBV13 and TRBJ2-7, with D possibly TRBD2 on 6 matching bases. The CDR3 totals 16 residues. Looked up from germline, CDR1 is PRHDT and CDR2 is FYEKMQ (reference sequence). Trimming stripped 1 base from V and 0 bases from J, with 13 bases between. The CDR3 DNA follows: TGTGCCAGCAGCTTAGCATTGGGACTGAACTCCTACGAGCAGTACTTC. Amino acids: CASSLALGLNSYEQYF.

Only a few counts were recorded for this clonotype. The rearrangement uses TRBV5-1 and TRBJ1-4, with 7 positions matching TRBD1. The CDR3 spans 15 residues. Germline values: CDR1 SGHRS, CDR2 YFSETQ. The trim removed 0 bases at V and 7 bases at J, leaving 6 bases unmatched. The CDR3 loop reads CASSLARGAGEKLFF. Here the CDR3 DNA reads TGCGCCAGCAGCTTGGCCAGGGGGGCAGGTGAAAAACTGTTTTTT.

The gene calls are TRBV9 and TRBJ1-1; no clear D gene. Trimming removed 0 bases at V and 5 bases at J, with 11 bases between. There are 14 residues in the CDR3. From germline, CDR1 is SGDLS and CDR2 YYNGEE. The DNA for the CDR3 is TGTGCCAGCAGCGTAGACGTTCAATGGACTGAAGCTTTCTTT. It yields the protein CASSVDVQWTEAFF.

This clonotype was seen a few times. V gene TRBV29-1 combines with J gene TRBJ2-1; tentatively, D is TRBD1 (6 bases). The germline V gene has CDR1 SQVTM and CDR2 ANQGSEA. Trimming pared 4 bases from V and 0 bases from J, leaving 10 bases between. The CDR3 is made up of 14 amino acids. CDR3 DNA: TGCAGCGTTGGGACAGCTTACTCCTACAATGAGCAGTTCTTC. It yields the protein CSVGTAYSYNEQFF.

This clonotype was seen a handful of times. The chain combines TRBV20-1 with TRBJ2-3, with 7 bases that match TRBD2. Germline-derived CDR1 and CDR2 are DFQATT and SNEGSKA (reference sequence). Trimming took 6 bases from V and 1 from J; bases not matched to a gene: 4. The CDR3 is 13 amino acids. The CDR3 nucleotides are TGCAGTGCGGAGGCGGGAGGCACAGATACGCAGTATTTT. Translating gives CSAEAGGTDTQYF.

This clonotype was found many times. The chain joins TRBV21-1 to TRBJ1-2; the table gives TRBD1 as D, unverified against the DNA. TRBV21-1 is flagged as a pseudogene. The CDR3 is 15 amino acids. The CDR3 region is CASSIRPRDSYGYTF. CDR3 in DNA: TGTGCCAGCAGCATTCGACCCCGGGACAGCTATGGCTACACCTTC.

The J gene is TRBJ2-3, the V gene TRBV6-5; TRBD2 might be the D (5 bases). The V gene lost 3 bases and the J gene lost 3 bases, with 10 bases spanning the gap. The CDR3 has 14 amino acids. Per the germline V gene, CDR1 is MNHEY and CDR2 is SVGAGI. DNA of the CDR3: TGTGCCAGCAGTTATGTGTCGGGAACAGATACGCAGTATTTT. Amino acid sequence: CASSYVSGTDTQYF.

This clonotype has just a few counts. V gene TRBV11-2 combines with J gene TRBJ2-3; 8 nucleotides match TRBD2. Germline V gene sequence: CDR1 SGHAT, CDR2 FQNNGV. The CDR3 totals 15 residues. Trimming cost V 7 bases and J 2 bases; bases outside gene matches: 8. CDR3 in amino acids: CASTLTSGLTDTQYF. DNA for the CDR3: TGTGCCAGCACCCTAACTAGCGGACTCACAGATACGCAGTATTTT.

The chain has TRBV20-1 and TRBJ2-3, with 10 bases lining up with TRBD1. V trimming: 5 bases; J trimming: 3 bases; junction bases outside the gene matches: 8. The CDR3 is 15 amino acids. In germline, CDR1 is DFQATT, CDR2 SNEGSKA (reference sequence). CDR3 nucleotide sequence: TGCAGTGCTGCGCCCGGGACAGGGGAGACAGATACGCAGTATTTT. Translated, it gives CSAAPGTGETDTQYF.

The CDR3 sequence: CATRPGANSYEQYF. The CDR3 bases are TGTGCCACCAGGCCGGGGGCGAACTCCTACGAGCAGTACTTC. This chain links TRBV24-1 with TRBJ2-7; either TRBD1 or TRBD2 may supply D (6 bases each). Trimming removed 7 bases at V and 0 bases at J, with 12 bases between. Germline loops: CDR1 KGHDR, CDR2 SFDVKD. The CDR3 has 14 residues.

This clonotype came up many times. This chain joins TRBV7-2 and TRBJ2-7, with D maybe TRBD1 (6 bases). CDR1 is SGHTA and CDR2 is FQGNSA in the germline V gene. V dropped 4 bases and J dropped 5 bases, with 9 bases sitting between them. CDR3 length equals 12 residues. In DNA form, the CDR3 reads TGTGCCAGCAGCTCACAGGGTGACGAGCAGTACTTC. It encodes CASSSQGDEQYF.

This clonotype was observed a single time. The V and J genes are TRBV10-2 and TRBJ2-1; 10 bases match TRBD2. This CDR3 spans 18 amino acids. Trimming took 5 bases from V and 2 from J; bases not matched to a gene: 12. Looked up from germline, CDR1 is WSHSY and CDR2 is SAAADI. The CDR3 spells CASSLPPRTSGPYNEQFF. Written as DNA, the CDR3 is TGCGCCAGCAGTCTTCCCCCCCGGACTAGCGGTCCCTACAATGAGCAGTTCTTC.